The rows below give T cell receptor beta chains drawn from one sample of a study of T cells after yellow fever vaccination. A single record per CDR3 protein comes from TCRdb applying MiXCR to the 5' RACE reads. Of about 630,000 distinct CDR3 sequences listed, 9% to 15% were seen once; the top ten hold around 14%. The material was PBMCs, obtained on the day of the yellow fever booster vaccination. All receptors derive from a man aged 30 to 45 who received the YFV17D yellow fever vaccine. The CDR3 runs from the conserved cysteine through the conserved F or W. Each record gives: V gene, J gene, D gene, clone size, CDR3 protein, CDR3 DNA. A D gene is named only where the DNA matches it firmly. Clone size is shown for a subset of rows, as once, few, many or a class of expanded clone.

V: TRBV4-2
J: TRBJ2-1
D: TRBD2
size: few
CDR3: CASSPRRTFSGRVGDNEQFF
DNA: TGTGCCAGCAGCCCCCGCCGGACTTTTAGCGGGAGGGTAGGGGACAATGAGCAGTTCTTC

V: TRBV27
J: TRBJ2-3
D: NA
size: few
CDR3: CASTLGILSTDTQYF
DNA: TGTGCCAGCACCTTAGGGATCCTAAGCACAGATACGCAGTATTTT

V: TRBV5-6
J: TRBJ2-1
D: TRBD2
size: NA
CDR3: CASSSSRENALNEQFF
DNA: TGTGCCAGCAGCTCCTCGCGGGAGAACGCGCTCAATGAGCAGTTCTTC

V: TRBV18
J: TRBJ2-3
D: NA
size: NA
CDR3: CASSPTTGWDTQYF
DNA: TGTGCCAGCTCACCAACGACAGGATGGGATACGCAGTATTTT

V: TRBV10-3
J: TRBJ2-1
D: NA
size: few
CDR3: CATTGNPLSYNEQFF
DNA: TGTGCCACCACAGGGAACCCCCTCTCCTACAATGAGCAGTTCTTC

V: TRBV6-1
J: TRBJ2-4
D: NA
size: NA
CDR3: CASSDMSGIGNIQYF
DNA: TGTGCCAGCAGTGATATGTCGGGAATCGGAAACATTCAGTACTTC

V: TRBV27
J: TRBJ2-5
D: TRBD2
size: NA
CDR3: CASSPPRLAGGRQETQYF
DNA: TGTGCCAGCAGTCCCCCCCGACTAGCGGGAGGGCGACAAGAGACCCAGTACTTC

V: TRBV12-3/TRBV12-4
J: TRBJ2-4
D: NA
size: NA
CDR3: CASSLAERLSGNIQYF
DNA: TGTGCCAGCAGTTTGGCCGAGCGCCTTTCTGGGAACATTCAGTACTTC

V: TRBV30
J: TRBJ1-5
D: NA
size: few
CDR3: CAWGLDQPQHF
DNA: TGTGCCTGGGGACTGGATCAGCCCCAGCATTTT

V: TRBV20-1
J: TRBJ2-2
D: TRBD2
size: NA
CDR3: CSAEPLAANTGELFF
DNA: TGCAGTGCCGAACCACTAGCGGCAAACACCGGGGAGCTGTTTTTT

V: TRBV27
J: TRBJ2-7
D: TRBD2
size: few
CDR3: CASSLSASGRAEQYF
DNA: TGTGCCAGCAGTTTATCGGCCAGCGGGAGAGCCGAGCAGTACTTC

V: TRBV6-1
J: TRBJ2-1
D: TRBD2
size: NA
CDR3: CASRLAGPYNEQFF
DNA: TGTGCCAGCAGACTAGCGGGCCCCTACAATGAGCAGTTCTTC

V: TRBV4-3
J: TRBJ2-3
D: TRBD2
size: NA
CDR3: CASSQGTSGSWDTQYF
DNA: TGCGCCAGCAGCCAAGGGACTAGCGGGAGCTGGGATACGCAGTATTTT

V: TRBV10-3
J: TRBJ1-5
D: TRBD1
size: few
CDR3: CAIRGTGDNQPQHF
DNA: TGTGCCATCAGGGGGACAGGAGACAATCAGCCCCAGCATTTT

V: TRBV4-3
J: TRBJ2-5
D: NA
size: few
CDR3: CASSQETGGGRYQETQYF
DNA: TGCGCCAGCAGCCAAGAAACAGGGGGGGGAAGGTACCAAGAGACCCAGTACTTC

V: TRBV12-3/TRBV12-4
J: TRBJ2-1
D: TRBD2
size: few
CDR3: CASRKAGGAYNEQFF
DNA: TGTGCCAGCAGAAAAGCGGGAGGGGCCTACAATGAGCAGTTCTTC

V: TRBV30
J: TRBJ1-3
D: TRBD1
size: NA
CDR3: CAWSVTGGSSGNTIYF
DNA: TGTGCCTGGAGCGTAACAGGGGGGAGCTCTGGAAACACCATATATTTT

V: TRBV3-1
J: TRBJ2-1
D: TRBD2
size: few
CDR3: CASSQASLLAGVHNEQFF
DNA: TGTGCCAGCAGCCAAGCCTCTCTACTAGCGGGAGTGCACAATGAGCAGTTCTTC

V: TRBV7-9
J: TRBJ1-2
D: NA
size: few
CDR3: CASSRDIEANYGYTF
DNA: TGTGCCAGCAGCCGGGACATCGAGGCTAACTATGGCTACACCTTC

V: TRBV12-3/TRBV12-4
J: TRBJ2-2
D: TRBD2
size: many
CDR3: CASSLASGDTGELFF
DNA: TGTGCCAGCAGTTTGGCTAGCGGAGACACCGGGGAGCTGTTTTTT

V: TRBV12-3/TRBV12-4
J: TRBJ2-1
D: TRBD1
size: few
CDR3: CASTGVNEQFF
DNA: TGTGCCAGTACAGGGGTCAATGAGCAGTTCTTC

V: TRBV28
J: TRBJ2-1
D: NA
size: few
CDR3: CASSLGATGNEQFF
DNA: TGTGCCAGCAGTTTAGGGGCCACGGGTAATGAGCAGTTCTTC

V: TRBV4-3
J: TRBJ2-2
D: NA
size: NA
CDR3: CASSHRGRADTGELFF
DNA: TGCGCCAGCAGCCATAGGGGGAGGGCCGACACCGGGGAGCTGTTTTTT

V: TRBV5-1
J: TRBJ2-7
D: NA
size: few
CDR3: CASSFPTEEQYF
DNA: TGCGCCAGCAGCTTCCCGACAGAAGAGCAGTACTTC

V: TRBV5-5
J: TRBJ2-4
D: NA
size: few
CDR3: CASSLETAAIYQYF
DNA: TGTGCCAGCAGCTTGGAGACTGCGGCCATCTACCAGTACTTC

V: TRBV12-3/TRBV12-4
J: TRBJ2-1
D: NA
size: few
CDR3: CASSFYQSSYNEQFF
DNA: TGTGCCAGCAGTTTTTATCAGAGCTCCTACAATGAGCAGTTCTTC

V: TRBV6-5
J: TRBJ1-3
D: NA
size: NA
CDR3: CASSSTTRGLGNTIYF
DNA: TGTGCCAGCAGTTCGACGACCCGGGGGCTAGGAAACACCATATATTTT

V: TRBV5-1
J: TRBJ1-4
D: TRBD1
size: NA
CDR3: CASSFSGGGEKLFF
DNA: TGCGCCAGCAGCTTCTCAGGGGGGGGTGAAAAACTGTTTTTT

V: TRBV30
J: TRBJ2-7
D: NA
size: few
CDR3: CAWSVLQGSEQYF
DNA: TGTGCCTGGAGTGTACTGCAGGGTTCCGAGCAGTACTTC

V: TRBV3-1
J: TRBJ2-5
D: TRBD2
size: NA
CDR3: CVSSQGGLAGRETQYF
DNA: TGTGTCAGCAGCCAAGGGGGACTAGCGGGCCGAGAGACCCAGTACTTC

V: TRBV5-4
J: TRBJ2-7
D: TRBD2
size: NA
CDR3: CASSPRTSGIHEQYF
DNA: TGTGCCAGCAGCCCTCGGACTAGCGGGATCCACGAGCAGTACTTC

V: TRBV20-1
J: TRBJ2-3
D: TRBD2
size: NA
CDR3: CSASPAGGTDTQYF
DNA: TGCAGTGCTAGTCCGGCGGGGGGCACAGATACGCAGTATTTT

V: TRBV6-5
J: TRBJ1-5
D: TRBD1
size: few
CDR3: CASRGQGNGQPQHF
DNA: TGTGCCAGCAGAGGACAGGGGAACGGGCAGCCCCAGCATTTT

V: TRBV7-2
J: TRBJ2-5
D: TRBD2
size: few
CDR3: CASNNGGQETQYF
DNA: TGTGCCAGCAACAACGGGGGGCAAGAGACCCAGTACTTC

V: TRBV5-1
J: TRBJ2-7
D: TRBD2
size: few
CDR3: CASSGVGLAGVGEQYF
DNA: TGCGCCAGCAGCGGTGTAGGGCTAGCGGGAGTTGGCGAGCAGTACTTC

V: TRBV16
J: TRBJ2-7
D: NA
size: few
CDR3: CASSQKQVIANYYEQYF
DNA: TGTGCCAGCAGCCAAAAACAGGTGATCGCGAATTACTACGAGCAGTACTTC

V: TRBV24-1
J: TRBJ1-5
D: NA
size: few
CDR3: CATSDNSDQPQHF
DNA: TGTGCCACCAGTGATAACAGTGATCAGCCCCAGCATTTT

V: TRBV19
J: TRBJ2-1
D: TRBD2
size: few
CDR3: CASSIRGRTYNEQFF
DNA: TGTGCCAGTAGTATTCGCGGGAGGACCTACAATGAGCAGTTCTTC

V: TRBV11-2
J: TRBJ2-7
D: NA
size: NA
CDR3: CASALKYEQYF
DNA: TGTGCCAGCGCTCTGAAATACGAGCAGTACTTC

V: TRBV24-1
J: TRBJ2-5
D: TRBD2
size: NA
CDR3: CATSASKGRGETQYF
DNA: TGTGCCACCAGTGCCTCGAAGGGGAGGGGAGAGACCCAGTACTTC

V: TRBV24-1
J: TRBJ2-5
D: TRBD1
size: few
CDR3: CATTVTGTGGFRGETQYF
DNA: TGTGCCACCACCGTGACCGGGACAGGGGGCTTTAGGGGAGAGACCCAGTACTTC

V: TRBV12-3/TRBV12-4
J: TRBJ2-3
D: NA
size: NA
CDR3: CATNVGIRHTDTQYF
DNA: TGTGCCACCAATGTCGGGATTCGGCACACAGATACGCAGTATTTT

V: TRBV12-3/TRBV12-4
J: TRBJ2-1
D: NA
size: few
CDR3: CASSALGQPPGNEQFF
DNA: TGTGCCAGCTCCGCCTTAGGGCAACCCCCGGGCAATGAGCAGTTCTTC

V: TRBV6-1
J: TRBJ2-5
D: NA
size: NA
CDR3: CASRTPGLHAETQYF
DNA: TGTGCCAGCAGGACGCCGGGGCTACACGCGGAGACCCAGTACTTC

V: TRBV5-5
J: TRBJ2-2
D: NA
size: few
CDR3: CASRTRLVQNTGELFF
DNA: TGTGCCAGCAGGACAAGGTTGGTTCAGAACACCGGGGAGCTGTTTTTT

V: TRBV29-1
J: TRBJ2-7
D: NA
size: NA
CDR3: CSVEETGDEQYF
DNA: TGCAGCGTTGAAGAGACAGGTGACGAGCAGTACTTC

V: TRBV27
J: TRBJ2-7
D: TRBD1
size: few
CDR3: CASSFTPTGSYEQYF
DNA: TGTGCCAGCAGTTTTACCCCGACAGGGAGCTACGAGCAGTACTTC

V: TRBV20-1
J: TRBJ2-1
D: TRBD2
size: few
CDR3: CSAAFSAGGPGEQFF
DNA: TGCAGTGCCGCTTTCTCAGCGGGAGGGCCGGGGGAGCAGTTCTTC

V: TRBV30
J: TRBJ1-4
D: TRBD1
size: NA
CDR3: CAWSRTGQNEKLFF
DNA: TGTGCCTGGAGCCGGACAGGCCAGAATGAAAAACTGTTTTTT

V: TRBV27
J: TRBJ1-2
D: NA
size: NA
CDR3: CASSSRVVGKPYGYTF
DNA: TGTGCCAGCAGTTCGCGAGTCGTCGGAAAGCCTTATGGCTACACCTTC

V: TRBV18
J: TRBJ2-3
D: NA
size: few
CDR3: CASSPPQRTDTQYF
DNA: TGTGCCAGCTCACCACCCCAACGCACAGATACGCAGTATTTT

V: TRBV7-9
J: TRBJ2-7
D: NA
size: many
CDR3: CASSSTNRGSSEQYF
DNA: TGTGCCAGCAGCTCGACAAACCGGGGCTCGAGTGAGCAGTACTTC

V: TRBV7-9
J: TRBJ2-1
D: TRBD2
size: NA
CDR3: CASSPRLAANEQFF
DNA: TGTGCCAGCAGCCCTAGACTAGCGGCGAATGAGCAGTTCTTC

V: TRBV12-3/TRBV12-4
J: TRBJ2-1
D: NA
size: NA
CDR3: CASSPTGGESYEQFF
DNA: TGTGCCAGCAGTCCCACCGGGGGCGAGAGCTATGAGCAGTTCTTC